Listed below are T cell receptor beta chains from one sample, sequenced in a study of Graves' ophthalmopathy and Graves' hyperthyroidism. Each CDR3 protein is one row after TCRdb ran MiXCR on the multiplex PCR reads. The sample includes approximately 160,000 distinct CDR3 sequences, about two fifths of them seen just once. Sequenced input: peripheral blood. Receptors originate from a man aged 30 to 39 with Graves' ophthalmopathy. Each CDR3 is given with its conserved first and last residue. The order of the fields is V gene, clone size, D gene, J gene, CDR3 DNA, CDR3 protein. D genes are given only for firm matches. Only some rows state a clone size, as once, few, many or a class for expanded clones.

TRBV28,many,NA,TRBJ2-5,TGTGCCACCCGGACTTTACAAGAGACCCAGTACTTC,CATRTLQETQYF
TRBV6-2/TRBV6-3,NA,NA,TRBJ2-7,TGTGCCAGCAGAGACGTCGAGGCCCCGGGCGAGCAGTACTTC,CASRDVEAPGEQYF
TRBV28,NA,NA,TRBJ1-1,TGTGCCAGCAGTTTAACGGGGGTCGACACTGAAGCTTTCTTT,CASSLTGVDTEAFF
TRBV28,NA,NA,TRBJ2-5,TGTGCCAGCAGTTTTGCGGGGAGGCAAGAGACCCAGTACTTC,CASSFAGRQETQYF
TRBV12-3/TRBV12-4,NA,TRBD1,TRBJ2-7,TGTGCCAGCAGTACAGGGGGCTCCTACGAGCAGTACTTC,CASSTGGSYEQYF
TRBV27,NA,NA,TRBJ1-2,TGTGCCAGCAGTGGGGTTGAGGCAGCTAACTATGGCTACACCTTC,CASSGVEAANYGYTF
TRBV28,NA,TRBD2,TRBJ2-7,TGTGCCAGCAGCGGACTAGCGGGAGGAAGCTACGAGCAGTACTTC,CASSGLAGGSYEQYF
TRBV6-1,few,TRBD1,TRBJ2-7,TGTGCCAGCAGTCCCAGGGGGCCGGACTACGAGCAGTACTTC,CASSPRGPDYEQYF
TRBV6-5,NA,TRBD1,TRBJ2-2,TGTGCCAGCAGTTACCTAGGACAGGGAGGGAACACCGGGGAGCTGTTTTTT,CASSYLGQGGNTGELFF
TRBV10-3,many,NA,TRBJ2-4,TGTGCCGTACGGGACCCAGGGTCCCCCAAAAACATTCAGTACTTC,CAVRDPGSPKNIQYF
TRBV7-8,NA,TRBD1,TRBJ2-7,TGTGCCAGCAGCTCCTACGGGACAGGGAACGAGCAGTACTTC,CASSSYGTGNEQYF
TRBV28,many,NA,TRBJ1-1,TGTGCCAGCACTAGTCCCAAGACTGAAGCTTTCTTT,CASTSPKTEAFF
TRBV6-1,many,TRBD1,TRBJ1-6,TGTGCCAGCAAAGGTGTAGGACAGGATAATTCACCCCTCCACTTT,CASKGVGQDNSPLHF
TRBV6-1,many,NA,TRBJ1-2,TGTGCCAGCAGTGACCGCCTAAATGGCTACACCTTC,CASSDRLNGYTF
TRBV28,NA,TRBD2,TRBJ2-4,TGTGCCAGCAAACCAGCCGCGGGGGTGGGCATTCAGTACTTC,CASKPAAGVGIQYF
TRBV11-2,NA,TRBD1,TRBJ1-1,TGTGCCAGCAGCCCCATTCCGTTGGGACAGTTGAACACTGAAGCTTTCTTT,CASSPIPLGQLNTEAFF
TRBV28,many,TRBD2,TRBJ2-7,TGTGCCAGCAGTACCCCGGGGGGGGGAGAGCAGTACTTC,CASSTPGGGEQYF
TRBV7-2,NA,NA,TRBJ1-6,TGTGCCAGCAGCTTAGGAGTATCCCAAGGTTCACCCCTCCACTTT,CASSLGVSQGSPLHF
TRBV7-9,many,TRBD1,TRBJ1-2,TGTGCCAGCAGCCAGGACAGGGTAAATGGCTACACCTTC,CASSQDRVNGYTF
TRBV28,NA,NA,TRBJ1-5,TGTGCCAGCAGTTTGCAGGGACAACCTCAGCCCCAGCATTTT,CASSLQGQPQPQHF
TRBV12-3/TRBV12-4,many,NA,TRBJ1-1,TGTGCCAGCAGTTTAGACAGGGCTCGCACTGAAGCTTTCTTT,CASSLDRARTEAFF
TRBV7-2,many,NA,TRBJ1-1,TGTGCCAGCAGCTTAGCAAGAAGGGTAGACACTGAAGCTTTCTTT,CASSLARRVDTEAFF
TRBV7-2,NA,NA,TRBJ2-7,TGTGCCAGCAGCACGGCAGACGAGCAGTACTTC,CASSTADEQYF
TRBV2,many,NA,TRBJ2-7,TGTGCCAGCAGTGAAAGGGAGGACCACTACGAGCAGTACTTC,CASSEREDHYEQYF
TRBV2,many,TRBD2,TRBJ2-2,TGTGCCAGCAGTGTTGGCGGGAGAGTTACCGGGGAGCTGTTTTTT,CASSVGGRVTGELFF
TRBV7-2,NA,NA,TRBJ2-7,TGTGCCAGCAGCTATGCGGCGGGGAGCTCCTACGAGCAGTACTTC,CASSYAAGSSYEQYF
TRBV6-1,few,NA,TRBJ1-1,TGTGCCAGCAGTGAATTTACGGTTACTGAAGCTTTCTTT,CASSEFTVTEAFF
TRBV6-1,many,NA,TRBJ1-6,TGTGCCAGCAGTGACGGGGTGGCCGCAGTGGCGGATTCACCCCTCCACTTT,CASSDGVAAVADSPLHF
TRBV4-2,many,NA,TRBJ2-5,TGTGCCAGCAGCCAAGATAAGGGACGGGAAGAGACCCAGTACTTC,CASSQDKGREETQYF